A selection of T cell receptor beta chains follows, all from one sample in a study of blood T cell repertoires in COVID-19. Measured with immunoSEQ multiplex PCR; TCRdb has only the in-frame clones, and not every one. The sample lists some 110,000 clones; 80% to 95% were seen once. Sequenced material: peripheral blood. These receptors were collected from a man in his fifties or sixties with COVID-19, enrolled during active disease. The CDR3 runs from the conserved cysteine through the conserved F or W. Each record gives: V gene, clone size, J gene, D gene, CDR3 DNA, CDR3 protein. D genes are given only for firm matches. Size is omitted from some rows. Given values are once, few, many or a class for expanded clones.

TRBV30	NA	TRBJ2-5	NA	TGTGCCTGGAGTGTAGGTAGCGGCCTACAAGAGACCCAGTACTTC	CAWSVGSGLQETQYF
TRBV6-2/TRBV6-3	NA	TRBJ2-2	TRBD1	TGTGCCAGCAGTGGAAGACAGGGAGCCACCGGGGAGCTGTTTTTT	CASSGRQGATGELFF
TRBV10-3	NA	TRBJ2-5	TRBD2	TGTGCCATCAGCCACAGACTAGCGGGAGGGCCTGAGGGTTTAGAGACCCAGTACTTC	CAISHRLAGGPEGLETQYF
TRBV7-2	NA	TRBJ2-2	TRBD1	TGTGCCAGCAGCCCTGGGACAGGGGTACAGGAGCTGTTTTTT	CASSPGTGVQELFF
TRBV27	once	TRBJ1-1	NA	TGTGCCAGCAGTTTATCGGCAGGGCCTAACACTGAAGCTTTCTTT	CASSLSAGPNTEAFF
TRBV10-1	NA	TRBJ2-3	NA	TGCGCCAGCAGTGAGACCGGGGATACGCAGTATTTT	CASSETGDTQYF
TRBV5-1	NA	TRBJ2-6	NA	TGCGCCAGCAGCTTGTGGTGGCAGGGTTCCTCTGGGGCCAACGTCCTGACTTTC	CASSLWWQGSSGANVLTF
TRBV24-1	NA	TRBJ2-1	TRBD2	TGTGCCACCAGTGATAACCCCGGGACTCGGACTAGCCTACTATACAATGAGCAGTTCTTC	CATSDNPGTRTSLLYNEQFF
TRBV10-2	NA	TRBJ1-6	TRBD1	TGCGCCAGCAGGGGACAGAATTCACCCCTCCACTTT	CASRGQNSPLHF
TRBV28	NA	TRBJ2-7	NA	TGTGCCAGCAGTTTAGGCGGCACCTACGAGCAGTACTTC	CASSLGGTYEQYF
TRBV24-1	NA	TRBJ2-2	TRBD2	TGTGCCACCAGTGAAAGTCACCCCGGGACTAGCAGACTCGCGAACACCGGGGAGCTGTTTTTT	CATSESHPGTSRLANTGELFF
TRBV20-1	NA	TRBJ2-4	TRBD2	TGCAGTGCTAGTCCCGGGGGGACTAGCGGGAGGGCCTCAAACATTCAGTACTTC	CSASPGGTSGRASNIQYF
TRBV18	NA	TRBJ2-3	NA	TGTGCCAGCTCACCACCTTCGTCCGCAGATACGCAGTATTTT	CASSPPSSADTQYF
TRBV19	NA	TRBJ2-2	NA	TGTGCCAGTACCCCCAGGGGGGTTCAGGACACCGGGGAGCTGTTTTTT	CASTPRGVQDTGELFF
TRBV11-3	NA	TRBJ2-1	TRBD1	TGTGCCAGCAGCGCGTCCACAGGGGGCGGTGAGCAGTTCTTC	CASSASTGGGEQFF
TRBV2	few	TRBJ1-6	TRBD1	TGTGCCAGCAGATTAACAGGGGGTAATTCACCCCTCCACTTT	CASRLTGGNSPLHF
TRBV28	NA	TRBJ1-4	NA	TGTGCCACCGGATTTGCGGGGGAGGGTGGTGAAAAACTGTTTTTT	CATGFAGEGGEKLFF
TRBV9	NA	TRBJ2-2	TRBD1	TGTGCCAGCAGCGCCTCCGGGACAGGGGGCACCGGGGAGCTGTTTTTT	CASSASGTGGTGELFF
TRBV6-1	NA	TRBJ2-4	NA	TGTGCCAGCAGTGAAGTAGCAACTAACAAAAACATTCAGTACTTC	CASSEVATNKNIQYF
TRBV7-2	NA	TRBJ2-2	NA	TGTGCCAGCAGCTTAGTGGGCCTTACCGGGGAGCTGTTTTTT	CASSLVGLTGELFF
TRBV7-2	NA	TRBJ1-4	NA	TGTGCCAGCAGCCCCCAAATGTCAGGGTCTAATGAAAAACTGTTTTTT	CASSPQMSGSNEKLFF
TRBV28	NA	TRBJ1-5	TRBD1	TGTGCCAGCAGGGGGGACAGTTATAGCAATCAGCCCCAGCATTTT	CASRGDSYSNQPQHF
TRBV5-1	NA	TRBJ2-5	NA	TGCGCCAGCAGCTTGGTACAGCCCCAAGAGACCCAGTACTTC	CASSLVQPQETQYF
TRBV9	NA	TRBJ1-2	NA	TGTGCCAGCAGCGTAGCTAGGGGGACATCCCCGGGGGGCTACACCTTC	CASSVARGTSPGGYTF
TRBV23-1	NA	TRBJ2-5	NA	TGCGCCAGCAGTCGTAGGGGGACCCAGTACTTC	CASSRRGTQYF
TRBV3-1/TRBV3-2	NA	TRBJ1-6	TRBD1	TGTGCCAGCAGCCCGTTGACAGGGAGCATGGGAAATTCACCCCTCCACTTT	CASSPLTGSMGNSPLHF
TRBV5-4	NA	TRBJ2-2	NA	TGTGCCAGCAGCTCCCGGGACTGGAACACCGGGGAGCTGTTTTTT	CASSSRDWNTGELFF
TRBV30	once	TRBJ2-1	TRBD2	TGTGCCTGGCGGGGGGTTCGACTAGGGGAGCAGTTCTTC	CAWRGVRLGEQFF
TRBV6-1	NA	TRBJ2-5	NA	TGTGCCAGCAGTGAAGAGAGAGAGACCCAGTACTTC	CASSEERETQYF
TRBV18	NA	TRBJ1-1	NA	TGTGCCAGCTCACCAACTAGTGATAACACTGAAGCTTTCTTT	CASSPTSDNTEAFF
TRBV24-1	NA	TRBJ2-3	TRBD2	TGTGCCACCGGTACTAGCGGGAGGGGTACAGATACGCAGTATTTT	CATGTSGRGTDTQYF
TRBV4-3	NA	TRBJ1-2	NA	TGCGCCAGCAGCCAAGCTACGGGAAACTATGGCTACACCTTC	CASSQATGNYGYTF
TRBV13	NA	TRBJ2-2	TRBD2	TGTGCCAGCAGCCTTGTCAGGACTAGCGGGAGCGCCGGGGAGCTGTTTTTT	CASSLVRTSGSAGELFF
TRBV29-1	NA	TRBJ2-2	TRBD2	TGCAGCGTTCTCTTTAGCGGGGCGAACACCGGGGAGCTGTTTTTT	CSVLFSGANTGELFF
TRBV6-5	NA	TRBJ2-7	NA	TGTGCCAGCACTGGGCTGTTACACGAGCAGTACTTC	CASTGLLHEQYF
TRBV4-2	NA	TRBJ2-5	TRBD1	TGTGCCAGCAGCCAGTTGGACAGGGAGGAGACCCAGTACTTC	CASSQLDREETQYF
TRBV4-2	NA	TRBJ1-1	NA	TGTGCCAGCAGCCAAGATCGGGGGGCTGAAGCTTTCTTT	CASSQDRGAEAFF
TRBV9	NA	TRBJ2-3	TRBD2	TGTGCCAGCAGCGTAGCGACTAGCGGGAGATCAGATACGCAGTATTTT	CASSVATSGRSDTQYF
TRBV7-9	NA	TRBJ2-3	TRBD2	TGTGCCAGCAGCCTAAGAACTAGCGCGAAATGGACAGATACGCAGTATTTT	CASSLRTSAKWTDTQYF
TRBV27	NA	TRBJ2-5	TRBD2	TGTGCCAGCAGTTTCAGCGGGAGGGGAGAGACCCAGTACTTC	CASSFSGRGETQYF
TRBV28	NA	TRBJ2-7	TRBD2	TGTGCCAGCAGTGACACGGCGGGGGGAACCTACGAGCAGTACTTC	CASSDTAGGTYEQYF
TRBV7-2	NA	TRBJ2-7	NA	TGTGCCAGCAGCCCCGGAGGGAACTCCTACGAGCAGTACTTC	CASSPGGNSYEQYF
TRBV19	NA	TRBJ2-5	TRBD2	TGTGCCAGTAGTCCGGGGGGAGAGACCCAGTACTTC	CASSPGGETQYF
TRBV7-9	NA	TRBJ1-6	NA	TGTGCCAGCAGCTTTTTAAATTCACCCCTCCACTTT	CASSFLNSPLHF
TRBV4-3	NA	TRBJ2-3	NA	TGCGCCAGCAGCCAAGAAGCCCTCGGTCAAGATACGCAGTATTTT	CASSQEALGQDTQYF
TRBV2	NA	TRBJ2-5	TRBD1	TGTGCCAGCAGAGCGACAGGGACGCTAGAGACCCAGTACTTC	CASRATGTLETQYF